The 24 T cell receptor beta chains listed next were all sequenced from one sample in a study of cytomegalovirus exposure and HLA in healthy donors. In the PCR, 60 Vbeta and 13 Jbeta primers were used. Some clones are missing from TCRdb's copy, which holds only in-frame ones; the method was immunoSEQ multiplex PCR. The sample includes about 67,000 clones, roughly two thirds of them seen just once. Material for sequencing was PBMCs. These receptors all come from a woman aged 30 to 39 in good health and CMV-seronegative.

V and J are TRBV28 and TRBJ2-1, with 9 bases fitting TRBD2. This CDR3 spans 14 amino acids. J was trimmed by 7 bases and V by 7 bases; bases with no gene match: 8. Germline V gene sequence: CDR1 MDHEN, CDR2 SYDVKM. The chain's CDR3 is CASKELAGWNEQFF. The CDR3 DNA is TGTGCCAGCAAGGAGCTAGCGGGGTGGAATGAGCAGTTCTTC.

This chain joins TRBV27 and TRBJ2-7, with 8 positions matching TRBD1. Germline CDR1 MNHEY, CDR2 SMNVEV (reference sequence). V trimming: 3 bases; J trimming: 5 bases; junction bases outside the gene matches: 6. This CDR3 spans 14 amino acids. DNA of the CDR3: TGTGCCAGCAGTTTTCGGACAGGGACCCACGAGCAGTACTTC. Translated, it gives CASSFRTGTHEQYF.

This clone was detected once. V is TRBV11-3 and J is TRBJ2-1; maybe TRBD1 (6 bases). V lost 5 bases, J lost 7 bases, and 21 bases lay in between. The germline gives CDR1 SGHNT, CDR2 YENEEA. This CDR3 has 16 residues. The CDR3 DNA follows: TGTGCCAGCAGCGTAGGAAGGCTTGGGGGCCGAAATGAGCAGTTCTTC. It yields the protein CASSVGRLGGRNEQFF.

The gene calls are TRBV5-6 and TRBJ1-2, with unresolved D. V was trimmed by 0 bases and J by 5 bases, leaving 17 bases between them. The germline V gene encodes CDR1 SGHDT and CDR2 YYEEEE. The CDR3 totals 16 residues. CDR3 protein: CASSLEGSLVGYGYTF. The CDR3 DNA reads as TGTGCCAGCAGCTTGGAAGGGAGCCTGGTAGGATATGGCTACACCTTC.

This chain links TRBV7-9 with TRBJ2-7; 9 bases map to TRBD2. The V and J ends lost 3 bases and 6 bases, in that order; junction bases with no gene match: 3. This CDR3 is built from 13 residues. Germline V gives CDR1 SEHNR, CDR2 FQNEAQ (reference sequence). Written as DNA, the CDR3 is TGTGCCAGCAGCTTGCTAGCGGGGACCGAGCAGTACTTC. Translation: CASSLLAGTEQYF.

This clone was seen many times. The chain couples TRBV6-6 to TRBJ1-5; 7 positions agree with TRBD1. CDR3 length: 15 residues. The germline gives CDR1 MNHNY, CDR2 SVGAGI (reference sequence). J gave up 3 bases and V 5 bases, and 7 bases lay outside the gene matches. This CDR3 reads CASSPDRAFNQPQHF. The CDR3 DNA sequence: TGTGCCAGCAGTCCTGACAGGGCTTTCAATCAGCCCCAGCATTTT.

This clone turned up a few times. The chain couples TRBV10-3 to TRBJ1-5; D remains ambiguous. V dropped 10 bases and J dropped 4 bases, with 17 bases sitting between them. The CDR3 runs 14 residues. CDR1 is ENHRY, CDR2 SYGVKD, per germline. The CDR3, as DNA: TGTGCCAGCAGCTTGATGATCGGTAATCAGCCCCAGCATTTT. The encoded protein is CASSLMIGNQPQHF.

The chain has TRBV11-1 and TRBJ2-5, with D perhaps TRBD2 (6 bases). Trimming took off 10 bases at V and 5 bases at J, with 17 bases between the two ends. Germline V gene lookup returns CDR1 SGHAT and CDR2 FQDESV (reference sequence). The CDR3 is 13 amino acids. The CDR3 spells CANSRGEKETQYF. The CDR3 DNA reads as TGTGCCAACTCGCGCGGGGAGAAGGAGACCCAGTACTTC.

The chain couples TRBV2 to TRBJ2-1, with 10 bases identical to TRBD2. The CDR3 extends over 15 amino acids. The J segment lost 5 bases and the V segment lost 3 bases, leaving 4 bases of the junction unmatched. The germline CDR1 and CDR2 sequences are SNHLY and FYNNEI. The CDR3 loop reads CASSDIAGGHNEQFF. CDR3 sequence (DNA): TGTGCCAGCAGTGATATAGCGGGGGGTCACAATGAGCAGTTCTTC.

In nucleotides, the CDR3 is TGTGCCAGCTCACCACTGCAACAGGGGGCCCAAGAGACCCAGTACTTC. Its translation: CASSPLQQGAQETQYF. The V call is TRBV18, the J call TRBJ2-5; 9 nucleotides agree with TRBD1. V was pared by 1 base and J by 1 base, with 4 bases of the junction left unmatched. The germline gives CDR1 KGHSH, CDR2 LQKENI. This CDR3 is 16 amino acids long.

The chain couples TRBV5-1 to TRBJ2-5; 8 bases are shared with TRBD1. CDR3 length equals 15 residues. Germline CDR1 SGHRS, CDR2 YFSETQ. Trimming took 4 bases from V and 1 from J; bases not matched to a gene: 6. CDR3 bases: TGCGCCAGCAGCCGGGGGACAGGCCCCCAAGAGACCCAGTACTTC. Translated: CASSRGTGPQETQYF.

The chain has TRBV28 and TRBJ2-5; TRBD1 matches at 7 bases. Per the germline V gene, CDR1 is MDHEN and CDR2 is SYDVKM. The CDR3 extends over 14 amino acids. The junction had 11 bases not matched to a gene; V was cut back by 4 bases and J by 9 bases. CDR3 in DNA: TGTGCCAGCAGTTCCCAACAGGGGTCTTCGGCCCAGTACTTC. Translation gives CASSSQQGSSAQYF.

The J gene is TRBJ2-2, the V gene TRBV19, with 8 bases lining up with TRBD2. The CDR3 sequence is 17 residues long. J lost 4 bases, V lost 5 bases, and 12 bases had no gene match. Germline V gives CDR1 LNHDA, CDR2 SQIVND (reference sequence). In DNA, the CDR3 is TGTGCCAGTAGTCCCTACGGGGGGGCTGTCAGCACCGGGGAGCTGTTTTTT. Translated, it gives CASSPYGGAVSTGELFF. The entire variable domain, with the rest obtained from reference TRBV19 and TRBJ2-2, is as follows: DGGITQSPKYLFRKEGQNVTLSCEQNLNHDAMYWYRQDPGQGLRLIYYSQIVNDFQKGDIAEGYSVSREKKESFPLTVTSAQKNPTAFYLCASSPYGGAVSTGELFFGEGSRLTVL.

This chain links TRBV28 with TRBJ1-4; D remains unclear. CDR1 is MDHEN and CDR2 is SYDVKM in the germline V gene. Trimming removed 10 bases at V and 4 bases at J, with 10 bases between. The CDR3 extends over 12 amino acids. The CDR3 is CAIRELNEKLFF. As DNA, the CDR3 is TGTGCCATCCGGGAACTTAATGAAAAACTGTTTTTT. Variable domain in full (rest from reference TRBV28 and TRBJ1-4): DVKVTQSSRYLVKRTGEKVFLECVQDMDHENMFWYRQDPGLGLRLIYFSYDVKMKEKGDIPEGYSVSREKKERFSLILESASTNQTSMYLCAIRELNEKLFFGSGTQLSVL.

This clone was recorded only once. The chain uses TRBV5-1 and TRBJ2-1; 13 nucleotides match TRBD2. CDR3 size: 16 residues. The J segment lost 10 bases and the V segment lost 0 bases, leaving 7 bases of the junction unmatched. Germline-derived CDR1 and CDR2 are SGHRS and YFSETQ. The DNA of the CDR3 is TGCGCCAGCAGCTTGGGGACTAGCGGGGGCCTTGGAGAGCAGTTCTTC. Encoded protein: CASSLGTSGGLGEQFF.

This clone is a singleton in its sample. V and J are TRBV6-1 and TRBJ2-7; D gene ambiguous. Trimming cost V 5 bases and J 0 bases, with 11 bases left between them. Germline V gives CDR1 MNHNS, CDR2 SASEGT. This CDR3 has 14 residues. CDR3 amino acids: CASSYAMSSYEQYF. CDR3 DNA: TGTGCCAGCAGTTATGCGATGAGCTCCTACGAGCAGTACTTC.

This chain connects TRBV5-1 to TRBJ2-3, with D unclear. Germline V gene lookup returns CDR1 SGHRS and CDR2 YFSETQ. CDR3 length: 17 residues. Trimming pared 3 bases from V and 0 bases from J, leaving 17 bases between. CDR3 sequence (DNA): TGCGCCAGCAGCTCAAGCGCTCCGCCTATAAGCACAGATACGCAGTATTTT. Translating gives CASSSSAPPISTDTQYF.

The chain has TRBV4-1 and TRBJ2-3, with 8 bases matching TRBD1. CDR3 length equals 16 residues. Germline V gene data show CDR1 as MGHRA and CDR2 as YSYEKL. The junction had 9 bases not matched to a gene; V was cut back by 0 bases and J by 7 bases. The CDR3, as DNA: TGCGCCAGCAGCCAAGACCCGGGACAGGACACTAATACGCAGTATTTT. Amino acids: CASSQDPGQDTNTQYF.

The rearrangement links TRBV11-2 to TRBJ2-2, with 8 positions matching TRBD1. The ends lost 2 bases at V and 4 bases at J; junction bases unmatched: 6. Looked up from germline, CDR1 is SGHAT and CDR2 is FQNNGV. The CDR3 consists of 16 residues. DNA of the CDR3: TGTGCCAGCAGCTTACTGTCAGGGGGCGCCACCGGGGAGCTGTTTTTT. Residues: CASSLLSGGATGELFF.

A single count supports this clone. The V and J genes are TRBV6-1 and TRBJ2-7, with D possibly TRBD1 on 5 matching bases. Between the trimmed V and J ends, which lost 1 base and 10 bases, there was a span of 26 bases. This CDR3 is 17 amino acids long. The germline V gene has CDR1 MNHNS and CDR2 SASEGT. The CDR3 protein is CASSEGRRQFSPTVQYF. CDR3 bases: TGTGCCAGCAGTGAAGGTCGGAGACAGTTCTCCCCGACCGTTCAGTACTTC.

This clone was detected only once. Other DNA sequences from this sample encode an identical CDR3 as well. CDR3 DNA: TGCGCCAGCAGCTTGACCGGGACTAGAGAAGAGACCCAGTACTTC. It translates to CASSLTGTREETQYF. The chain has TRBV5-1 and TRBJ2-5, with 8 nucleotides matching TRBD2. Per the germline V gene, CDR1 is SGHRS and CDR2 is YFSETQ. Trimming took 1 base from V and 3 from J; bases not matched to a gene: 5. CDR3 length: 15 residues.

Details on this clone: A read error may account for a junction end that differs from germline. The V gene is TRBV7-9, the J gene TRBJ2-7; D is uncertain. The germline CDR1 and CDR2 sequences are SEHNR and FQNEAQ (reference sequence). This CDR3 spans 15 amino acids. The CDR3 sequence is CSSIFKQKAAYEQYF. The CDR3 DNA sequence: TGTTCCAGTATTTTCAAGCAGAAGGCGGCATACGAGCAGTACTTC.

This clone was picked up a small number of times. V gene TRBV19 combines with J gene TRBJ2-2, with 9 positions matching TRBD1. The CDR3 totals 16 residues. Germline CDR1 reads LNHDA; CDR2 reads SQIVND (reference sequence). V was pared by 5 bases and J by 1 base, with 5 bases of the junction left unmatched. CDR3 sequence: CASSPWGQGNTGELFF. The CDR3 DNA reads TGTGCCAGTAGTCCATGGGGACAGGGGAACACCGGGGAGCTGTTTTTT.

This clone was seen just once. V gene TRBV5-1 combines with J gene TRBJ1-2; possibly TRBD1 for D (5 bases). The germline V gene encodes CDR1 SGHRS and CDR2 YFSETQ. The V and J ends lost 4 bases and 8 bases respectively, with 15 bases between them. This CDR3 is built from 13 residues. CDR3: CASSPSGSRGYTF. CDR3 sequence (DNA): TGCGCCAGCAGCCCGTCAGGGTCCCGCGGCTACACCTTC.